The clone carrying this T cell receptor beta chain was seen only a few times. Its specificity is not known. Although they were nominally healthy when sampled, donors likely had unrecorded immune exposures. These data belong to a study of cytomegalovirus exposure and HLA in healthy donors. Whole-study context: Findings of an earlier analysis included some 120 million unique TCR beta sequences from 190 million or so T cells. Falling in the Caucasian-associated ancestry cluster were approximately 86% of about 400 genotyped donors. Study findings and constraints: Indistinguishability led to the exclusion of some V segments, TRBV6-2 and TRBV6-3 included.

PCR involved 60 Vbeta and 13 Jbeta primers. Repertoires were generated with immunoSEQ multiplex PCR, while TCRdb's copy carries only in-frame clones and drops some. The sample carries some 150,000 clones, approximately 80% recorded once. Per germline, CDR1 MNHNS and CDR2 SASEGT. The germline V and J ends were trimmed by 6 bases and 6 bases, with 17 bases remaining between them. This CDR3 spans 14 amino acids. This clonotype originated in a woman in her 50s in good health and CMV-seropositive. Source material: PBMCs. V and J are TRBV6-1 and TRBJ2-5; D unclear. The CDR3 DNA is TGTGCCAGCAGCCGCCCCCTAGTCTACAAGACCCAGTACTTC. This sequence encodes CASSRPLVYKTQYF.